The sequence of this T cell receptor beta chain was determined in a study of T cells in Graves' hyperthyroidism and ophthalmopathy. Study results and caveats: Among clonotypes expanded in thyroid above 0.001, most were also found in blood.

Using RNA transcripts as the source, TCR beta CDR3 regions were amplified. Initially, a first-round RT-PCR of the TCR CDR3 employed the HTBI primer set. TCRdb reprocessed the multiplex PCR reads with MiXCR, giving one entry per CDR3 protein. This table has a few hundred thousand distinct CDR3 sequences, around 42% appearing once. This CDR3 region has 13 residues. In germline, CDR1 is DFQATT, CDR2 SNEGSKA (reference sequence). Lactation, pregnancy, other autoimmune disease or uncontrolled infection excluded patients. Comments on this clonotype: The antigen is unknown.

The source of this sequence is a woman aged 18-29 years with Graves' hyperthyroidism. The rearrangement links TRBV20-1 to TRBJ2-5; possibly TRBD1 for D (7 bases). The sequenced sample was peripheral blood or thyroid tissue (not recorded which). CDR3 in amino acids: CSPSRGTVETQYF. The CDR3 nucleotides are TGCAGCCCTAGCCGCGGGACAGTCGAGACCCAGTACTTC.